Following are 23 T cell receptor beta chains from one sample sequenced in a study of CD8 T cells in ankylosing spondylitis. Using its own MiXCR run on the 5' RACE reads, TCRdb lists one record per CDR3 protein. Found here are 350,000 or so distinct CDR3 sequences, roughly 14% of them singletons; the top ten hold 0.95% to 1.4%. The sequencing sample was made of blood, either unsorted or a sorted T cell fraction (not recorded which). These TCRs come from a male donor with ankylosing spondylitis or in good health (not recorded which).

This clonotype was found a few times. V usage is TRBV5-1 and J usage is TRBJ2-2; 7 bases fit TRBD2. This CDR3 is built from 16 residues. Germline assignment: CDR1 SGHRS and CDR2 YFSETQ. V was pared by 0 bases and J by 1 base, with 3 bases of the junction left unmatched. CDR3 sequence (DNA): TGCGCCAGCAGCTTGGCTGAGCGGGAGAACACCGGGGAGCTGTTTTTT. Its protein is CASSLAERENTGELFF.

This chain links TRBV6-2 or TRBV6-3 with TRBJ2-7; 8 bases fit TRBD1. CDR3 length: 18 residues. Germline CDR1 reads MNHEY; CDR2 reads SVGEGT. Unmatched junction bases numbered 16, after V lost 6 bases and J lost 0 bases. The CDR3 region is CASSQGQGPDRSSYEQYF. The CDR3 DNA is TGTGCCAGCAGCCAAGGACAGGGCCCGGACAGAAGCTCCTACGAGCAGTACTTC.

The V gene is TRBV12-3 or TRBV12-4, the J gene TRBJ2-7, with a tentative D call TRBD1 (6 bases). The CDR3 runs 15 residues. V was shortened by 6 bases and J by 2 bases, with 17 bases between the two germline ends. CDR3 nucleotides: TGTGCCAGCAGCCGGCAACAGGGTACCCCCTACGAGCAGTACTTC. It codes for CASSRQQGTPYEQYF.

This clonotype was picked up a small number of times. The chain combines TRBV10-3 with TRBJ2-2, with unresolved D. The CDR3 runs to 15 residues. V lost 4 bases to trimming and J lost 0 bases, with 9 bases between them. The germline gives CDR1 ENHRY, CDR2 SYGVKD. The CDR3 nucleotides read TGTGCCATCAGTGGTATGGGGACGAACACCGGGGAGCTGTTTTTT. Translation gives CAISGMGTNTGELFF.

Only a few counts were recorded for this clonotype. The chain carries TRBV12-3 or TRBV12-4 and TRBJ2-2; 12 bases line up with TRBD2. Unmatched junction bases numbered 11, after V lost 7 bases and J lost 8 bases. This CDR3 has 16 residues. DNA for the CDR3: TGTGCCAGCACACCTTCCGGGACTAGCGGGTTTGGGGAGCTGTTTTTT. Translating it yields CASTPSGTSGFGELFF.

CDR3 amino acids: CASSYLGYEAFF. CDR3 DNA: TGTGCCAGCAGTTACCTTGGTTATGAAGCTTTCTTT. The chain joins TRBV6-5 to TRBJ1-1; D call uncertain. The CDR3 has 12 residues. CDR1 is MNHEY and CDR2 is SVGAGI in the germline V gene. Trimming left V 2 bases short and J 7 bases short, with 8 bases between.

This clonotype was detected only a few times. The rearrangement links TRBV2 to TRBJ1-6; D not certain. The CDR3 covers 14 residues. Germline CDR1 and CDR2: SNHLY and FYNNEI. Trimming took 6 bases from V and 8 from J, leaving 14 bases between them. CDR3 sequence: CASSPWAGDSPLHF. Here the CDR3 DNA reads TGTGCCAGCAGCCCGTGGGCCGGGGATTCACCCCTCCACTTT.

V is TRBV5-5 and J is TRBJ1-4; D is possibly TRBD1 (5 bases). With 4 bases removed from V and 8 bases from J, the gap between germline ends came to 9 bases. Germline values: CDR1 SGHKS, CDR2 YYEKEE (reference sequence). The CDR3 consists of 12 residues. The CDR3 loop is CASSIGGEKLFF. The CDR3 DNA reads TGTGCCAGCAGCATTGGGGGAGAAAAACTGTTTTTT.

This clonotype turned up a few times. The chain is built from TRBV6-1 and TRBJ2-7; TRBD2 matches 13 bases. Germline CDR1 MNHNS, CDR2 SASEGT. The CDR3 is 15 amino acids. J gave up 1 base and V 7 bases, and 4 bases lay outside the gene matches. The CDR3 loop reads CASKLAGGPSYEQYF. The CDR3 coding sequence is TGTGCCAGCAAACTAGCGGGAGGGCCTTCCTACGAGCAGTACTTC.

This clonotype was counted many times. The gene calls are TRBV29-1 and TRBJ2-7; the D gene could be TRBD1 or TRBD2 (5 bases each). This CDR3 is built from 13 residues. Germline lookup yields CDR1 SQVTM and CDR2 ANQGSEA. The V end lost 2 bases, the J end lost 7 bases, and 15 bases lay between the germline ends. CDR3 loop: CSVEFQGVTEQYF. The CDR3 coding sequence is TGCAGCGTTGAATTCCAGGGAGTAACGGAGCAGTACTTC.

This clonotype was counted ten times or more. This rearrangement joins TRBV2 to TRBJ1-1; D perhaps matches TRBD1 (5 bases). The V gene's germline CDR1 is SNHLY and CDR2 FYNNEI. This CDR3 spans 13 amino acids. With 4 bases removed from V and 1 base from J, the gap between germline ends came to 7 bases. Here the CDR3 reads CASSGGRNTEAFF. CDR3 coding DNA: TGTGCCAGCAGTGGGGGCAGGAACACTGAAGCTTTCTTT.

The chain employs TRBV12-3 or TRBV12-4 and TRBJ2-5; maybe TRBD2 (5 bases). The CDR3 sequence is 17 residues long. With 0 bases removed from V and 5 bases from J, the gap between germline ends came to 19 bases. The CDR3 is CASSLALKTKRMETQYF. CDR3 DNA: TGTGCCAGCAGTTTAGCGCTGAAGACTAAAAGAATGGAGACCCAGTACTTC.

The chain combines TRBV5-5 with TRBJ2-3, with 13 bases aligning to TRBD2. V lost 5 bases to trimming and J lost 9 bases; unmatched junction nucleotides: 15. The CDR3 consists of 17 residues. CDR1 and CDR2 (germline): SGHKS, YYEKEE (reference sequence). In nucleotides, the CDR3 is TGTGCCAGCAGTTACCTAGGACTAGCGGGAGATTTGGTGACGCAGTATTTT. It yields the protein CASSYLGLAGDLVTQYF.

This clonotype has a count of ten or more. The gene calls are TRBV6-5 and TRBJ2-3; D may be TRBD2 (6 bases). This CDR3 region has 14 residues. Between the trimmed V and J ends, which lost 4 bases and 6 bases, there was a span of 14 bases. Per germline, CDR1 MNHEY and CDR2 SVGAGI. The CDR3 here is CASSFRKGRDTQYF. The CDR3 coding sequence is TGTGCCAGCAGTTTCCGAAAGGGGAGGGATACGCAGTATTTT.

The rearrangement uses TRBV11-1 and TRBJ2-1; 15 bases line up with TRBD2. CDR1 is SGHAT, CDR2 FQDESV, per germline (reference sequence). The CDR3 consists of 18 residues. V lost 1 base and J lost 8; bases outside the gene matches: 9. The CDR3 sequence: CASSLGTSGGAGGDEQFF. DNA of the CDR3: TGTGCCAGCAGCTTAGGGACTAGCGGGGGGGCCGGTGGTGATGAGCAGTTCTTC.

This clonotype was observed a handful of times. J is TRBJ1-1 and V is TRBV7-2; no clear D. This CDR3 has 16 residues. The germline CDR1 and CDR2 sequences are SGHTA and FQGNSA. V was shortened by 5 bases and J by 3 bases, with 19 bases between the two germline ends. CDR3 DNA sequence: TGTGCCAGCAGCATCCGTACTCCGGCTGGTGACACTGAAGCTTTCTTT. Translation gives CASSIRTPAGDTEAFF. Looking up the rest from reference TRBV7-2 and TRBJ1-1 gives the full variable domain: GAGVSQSPSNKVTEKGKDVELRCDPISGHTALYWYRQSLGQGLEFLIYFQGNSAPDKSGLPSDRFSAERTGGSVSTLTIQRTQQEDSAVYLCASSIRTPAGDTEAFFGQGTRLTVV.

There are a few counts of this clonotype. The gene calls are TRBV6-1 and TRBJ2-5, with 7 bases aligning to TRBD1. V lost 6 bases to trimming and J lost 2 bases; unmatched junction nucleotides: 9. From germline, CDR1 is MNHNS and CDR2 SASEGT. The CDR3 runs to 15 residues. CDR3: CASRAHGTEQETQYF. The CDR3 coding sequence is TGTGCCAGCAGGGCCCACGGGACAGAACAAGAGACCCAGTACTTC.

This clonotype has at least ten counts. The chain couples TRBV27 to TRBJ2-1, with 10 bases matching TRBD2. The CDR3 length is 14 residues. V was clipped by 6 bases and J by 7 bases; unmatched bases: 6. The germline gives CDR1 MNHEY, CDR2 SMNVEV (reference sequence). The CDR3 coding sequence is TGTGCCAGCAGGGGGCTAGCGGGAGTTAATGAGCAGTTCTTC. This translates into CASRGLAGVNEQFF.

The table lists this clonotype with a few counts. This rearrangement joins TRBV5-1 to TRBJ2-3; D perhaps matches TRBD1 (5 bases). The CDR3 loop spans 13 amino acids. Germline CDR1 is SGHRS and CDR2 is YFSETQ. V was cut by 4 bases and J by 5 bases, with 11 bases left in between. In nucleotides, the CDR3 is TGCGCCAGCAGCACCAGGGAAGAAGATACGCAGTATTTT. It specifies CASSTREEDTQYF.

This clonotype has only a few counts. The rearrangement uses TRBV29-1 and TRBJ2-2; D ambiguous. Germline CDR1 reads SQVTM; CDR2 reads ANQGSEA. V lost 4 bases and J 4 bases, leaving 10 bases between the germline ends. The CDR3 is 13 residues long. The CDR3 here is CSVGGYGTGELFF. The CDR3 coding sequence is TGCAGCGTTGGTGGTTACGGCACCGGGGAGCTGTTTTTT.

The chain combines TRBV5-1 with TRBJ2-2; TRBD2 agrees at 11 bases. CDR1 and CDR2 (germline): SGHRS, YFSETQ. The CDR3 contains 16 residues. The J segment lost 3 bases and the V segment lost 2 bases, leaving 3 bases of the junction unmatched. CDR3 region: CASSLLAGADTGELFF. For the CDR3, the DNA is TGCGCCAGCAGCTTACTAGCGGGAGCGGACACCGGGGAGCTGTTTTTT.

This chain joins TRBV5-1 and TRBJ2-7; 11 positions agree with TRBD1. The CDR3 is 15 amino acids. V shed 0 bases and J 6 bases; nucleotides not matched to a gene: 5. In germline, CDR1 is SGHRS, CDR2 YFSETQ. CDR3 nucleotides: TGCGCCAGCAGCTTGGTGGGACAGGGGGTTGGCGAGCAGTACTTC. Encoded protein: CASSLVGQGVGEQYF.

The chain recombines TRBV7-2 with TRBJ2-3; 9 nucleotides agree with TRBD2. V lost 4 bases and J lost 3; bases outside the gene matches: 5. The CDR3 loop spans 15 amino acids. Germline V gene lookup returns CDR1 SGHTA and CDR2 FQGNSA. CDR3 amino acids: CASSWSGGRTDTQYF. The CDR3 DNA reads TGTGCCAGCAGCTGGAGCGGGGGGAGAACAGATACGCAGTATTTT. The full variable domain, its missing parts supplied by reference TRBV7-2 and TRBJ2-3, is GAGVSQSPSNKVTEKGKDVELRCDPISGHTALYWYRQSLGQGLEFLIYFQGNSAPDKSGLPSDRFSAERTGGSVSTLTIQRTQQEDSAVYLCASSWSGGRTDTQYFGPGTRLTVL.